This TCR beta chain was documented in a study of human T cells and chemical hapten exposure. TCRdb re-called the RACE reads with MiXCR, one entry per CDR3 protein. The repertoire holds around 120,000 distinct CDR3 sequences, with around an eighth as singletons. Time point reported: pre-sensitization, week 0. As to treatment: therapeutic diphenylcyclopropenone sensitization with weekly scalp DPC. This clonotype was counted at least ten times. V was shortened by 0 bases and J by 4 bases, with 14 bases between the two germline ends. Germline assignment: CDR1 ENHRY and CDR2 SYGVKD. The CDR3 spans 16 residues.

V and J are TRBV10-3 and TRBJ2-3; D assignment may be TRBD1 or TRBD2 (6 bases each). The sample was whole blood, taken in connection with sensitization to the hapten diphenylcyclopropenone (DPC). This TCR was recovered from a woman younger than 35 with alopecia areata. Some clones in this sample may be carry-over from other donors' samples. CDR3 in amino acids: CAISESGGTWADTQYF. The CDR3, as DNA: TGTGCCATCAGTGAGTCAGGGGGGACTTGGGCAGATACGCAGTATTTT.